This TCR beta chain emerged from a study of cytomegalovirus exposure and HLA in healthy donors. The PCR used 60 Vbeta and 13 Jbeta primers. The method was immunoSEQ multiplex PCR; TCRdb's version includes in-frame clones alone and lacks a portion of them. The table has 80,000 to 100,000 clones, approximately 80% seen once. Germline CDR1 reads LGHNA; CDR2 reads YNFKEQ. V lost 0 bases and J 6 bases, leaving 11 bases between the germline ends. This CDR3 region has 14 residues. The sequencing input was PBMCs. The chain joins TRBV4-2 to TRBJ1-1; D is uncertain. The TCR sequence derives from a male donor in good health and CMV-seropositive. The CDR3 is CASSQDFSVSEAFF. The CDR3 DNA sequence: TGTGCCAGCAGCCAAGATTTTTCAGTATCTGAAGCTTTCTTT.